These 7 T cell receptor beta chains came from one sample sequenced in a study of blood T cell repertoires in COVID-19. Clones were read by immunoSEQ multiplex PCR, and TCRdb kept only the in-frame ones, dropping some. The table lists around 130,000 clones, about 75% of them singletons, with around 18% in the top ten. The material sequenced was peripheral blood. These TCRs come from a man older than 75 with acute or convalescent COVID-19.

This rearrangement joins TRBV19 to TRBJ1-5; D is uncertain. V was clipped by 7 bases and J by 3 bases, with 10 bases between them. Germline V gives CDR1 LNHDA, CDR2 SQIVND (reference sequence). CDR3 length: 13 amino acids. The CDR3 DNA is TGTGCCAGTAAATTCGAGGTCAATCAGCCCCAGCATTTT. Protein sequence: CASKFEVNQPQHF. Filled out from reference TRBV19 and TRBJ1-5, the complete variable domain reads DGGITQSPKYLFRKEGQNVTLSCEQNLNHDAMYWYRQDPGQGLRLIYYSQIVNDFQKGDIAEGYSVSREKKESFPLTVTSAQKNPTAFYLCASKFEVNQPQHFGDGTRLSIL.

The gene calls are TRBV11-2 and TRBJ2-7; D is uncertain. The V end lost 0 bases, the J end lost 3 bases, and 9 bases lay between the germline ends. The CDR3 is made up of 14 amino acids. Germline CDR1 and CDR2: SGHAT and FQNNGV. CDR3 sequence reads: CASSLDIVNYEQYF. DNA of the CDR3: TGTGCCAGCAGCTTAGATATAGTCAACTACGAGCAGTACTTC.

The chain combines TRBV3-1 (or the pseudogene TRBV3-2) with TRBJ1-6, with 7 bases fitting TRBD1. Germline assignment: CDR1 LGHDT and CDR2 YNNKEL (reference sequence). CDR3 size: 15 residues. The V segment lost 4 bases and the J segment 10 bases; nucleotides outside the gene matches: 10. CDR3 coding DNA: TGTGCCAGCAGCCCCGACAGGGAAGTGAGCTCACCCCTCCACTTT. Protein: CASSPDREVSSPLHF.

As regards this clone: The sample contains more than one DNA sequence encoding this CDR3. This chain uses TRBV7-9 with TRBJ2-7; 8 nucleotides match TRBD1. V trimming: 6 bases; J trimming: 3 bases; junction bases outside the gene matches: 7. There are 14 residues in the CDR3. The V gene's germline CDR1 is SEHNR and CDR2 FQNEAQ (reference sequence). CDR3 loop: CASSLGQGGYEQYF. The CDR3, as DNA: TGTGCCAGCAGTCTCGGACAGGGAGGCTACGAGCAGTACTTC.

The genes are TRBV7-2 and TRBJ2-3, with 11 bases matching TRBD2. Losses at the gene ends were 0 bases for V and 2 bases for J; bases not matched to a gene: 1. CDR3 length: 16 residues. CDR1 is SGHTA, CDR2 FQGNSA, per germline. The CDR3 bases are TGTGCCAGCAGCTTAGCTAGCGGGGGGGTCACAGATACGCAGTATTTT. Protein product: CASSLASGGVTDTQYF.

This chain connects TRBV15 to TRBJ1-1; TRBD1 might be the D (5 bases). From germline, CDR1 is LNHNV and CDR2 YYDKDF (reference sequence). Trimming took 0 bases from V and 7 from J, leaving 12 bases between them. This CDR3 is 14 amino acids long. CDR3 coding DNA: TGTGCCACCAGCAGAGATCGTCGGCAGGGTGAAGCTTTCTTT. Translated: CATSRDRRQGEAFF. Complete variable domain (other parts from reference TRBV15 and TRBJ1-1): DAMVIQNPRYQVTQFGKPVTLSCSQTLNHNVMYWYQQKSSQAPKLLFHYYDKDFNNEADTPDNFQSRRPNTSFCFLDIRSPGLGDTAMYLCATSRDRRQGEAFFGQGTRLTVV.

This chain uses TRBV7-2 with TRBJ1-5; maybe TRBD1 (6 bases). V was trimmed by 8 bases and J by 0 bases, leaving 14 bases between them. There are 15 residues in the CDR3. The germline CDR1 and CDR2 sequences are SGHTA and FQGNSA. The CDR3 nucleotides are TGTGCCAGCTCGACAGGTCTCTATAGCAATCAGCCCCAGCATTTT. It translates to CASSTGLYSNQPQHF.